These 5 T cell receptor beta chains share one sample of origin, sequenced in a study of T cells in Graves' hyperthyroidism and ophthalmopathy. The source material, RNA transcripts, was used to amplify TCR beta CDR3 regions. Using the HTBI primer set, a first-round RT-PCR was run on the TCR CDR3. Via MiXCR, TCRdb re-called the multiplex PCR reads, giving one row per CDR3 protein. The repertoire holds under 350,000 distinct CDR3 sequences, with roughly 14% as singletons. Sequencing used blood. The receptors were sampled from a woman in her 30s with Graves' hyperthyroidism that later progressed to Graves' ophthalmopathy.

This clonotype was seen ten or more times. This rearrangement joins TRBV19 to TRBJ2-3; 8 bases are a match to TRBD1. This CDR3 contains 16 residues. The V and J ends lost 1 base and 3 bases, in that order; junction bases with no gene match: 6. CDR1 LNHDA and CDR2 SQIVND come from the germline V gene (reference sequence). The CDR3, as DNA: TGTGCCAGTAGTATAGGGGCGGACAGGGCGACAGATACGCAGTATTTT. It codes for CASSIGADRATDTQYF.

Ten or more counts support this clonotype. The gene calls are TRBV28 and TRBJ2-2, with 14 nucleotides matching TRBD2. The trim removed 5 bases at V and 4 bases at J, leaving 12 bases unmatched. Germline V gene lookup returns CDR1 MDHEN and CDR2 SYDVKM. This CDR3 spans 19 amino acids. The chain's CDR3 is CASSMGGLAGVSATGELFF. CDR3 DNA sequence: TGTGCCAGCAGTATGGGGGGACTAGCGGGAGTCTCGGCCACCGGGGAGCTGTTTTTT. The variable domain in full, completed from reference TRBV28 and TRBJ2-2, reads DVKVTQSSRYLVKRTGEKVFLECVQDMDHENMFWYRQDPGLGLRLIYFSYDVKMKEKGDIPEGYSVSREKKERFSLILESASTNQTSMYLCASSMGGLAGVSATGELFFGEGSRLTVL.

V gene TRBV6-1 combines with J gene TRBJ1-1; perhaps TRBD1 as D (5 bases). This CDR3 spans 15 amino acids. Trimming removed 3 bases at V and 8 bases at J, with 19 bases between. Germline CDR1 reads MNHNS; CDR2 reads SASEGT. CDR3 in amino acids: CASSDSREGLPEAFF. CDR3 sequence (DNA): TGTGCCAGCAGTGATAGTAGGGAGGGACTTCCAGAAGCTTTCTTT.

This chain joins TRBV12-3 or TRBV12-4 and TRBJ2-1; D is perhaps TRBD2 (7 bases). V lost 7 bases, J lost 5 bases, and 30 bases lay in between. The CDR3 sequence is 19 residues long. As DNA, the CDR3 is TGTGCCAGCACCATTAATCCTGCCCTAGGGGGAGGGTCCCACAATGAGCAGTTCTTC. Protein: CASTINPALGGGSHNEQFF.

In this sample, this clonotype turned up many times. The rearrangement uses TRBV28 and TRBJ2-7; no clear D. This CDR3 is 12 amino acids long. The germline gives CDR1 MDHEN, CDR2 SYDVKM. Trimming cost V 0 bases and J 5 bases, with 5 bases left between them. The CDR3 region is CASSLWSDEQYF. CDR3 coding DNA: TGTGCCAGCAGTTTATGGAGCGACGAGCAGTACTTC.